The 28 T cell receptor beta chains reported below all come from one sample, sequenced in a study of shared clonotypes between healthy human individuals. TCRdb's table, derived via immunoSEQ multiplex PCR, lists solely in-frame clones and lacks some. Counted here are around 1.6 million clones, about 98% occurring once; the ten biggest clones make up around 0.45%. What was sequenced was naive CD4+ T cells sorted from blood. Subset described: CD45RA+ positively selected. These receptors were collected from a man aged 30-40 years in good health.

The CDR3 loop reads CASSSTNNQPQHF. The DNA of the CDR3 is TGTGCCAGCAGCTCTACTAACAATCAGCCCCAGCATTTT. The chain carries TRBV5-5 and TRBJ1-5; unclear D gene. V lost 3 bases to trimming and J lost 3 bases, with 7 bases between them. The CDR3 is 13 residues long. Germline CDR1 and CDR2: SGHKS and YYEKEE (reference sequence).

As regards this clone: The sample holds other DNA sequences that translate to the same CDR3. In nucleotides, the CDR3 is TGTGCCAGTACCCAGGGAGGGTATGGCTACACCTTC. This gives the protein CASTQGGYGYTF. V is TRBV28 and J is TRBJ1-2, with a tentative D call TRBD1 (5 bases). CDR3 size: 12 residues. V was pared by 9 bases and J by 5 bases, with 13 bases between. Germline V gives CDR1 MDHEN, CDR2 SYDVKM.

V and J are TRBV19 and TRBJ2-7; no clear D. The ends were cut back, 3 bases at V and 4 bases at J, with 10 bases in the middle. Germline values: CDR1 LNHDA, CDR2 SQIVND (reference sequence). The length of the CDR3 is 13 residues. The CDR3 sequence is CASSMIVGYEQYF. CDR3 DNA sequence: TGTGCCAGTAGTATGATTGTGGGTTACGAGCAGTACTTC.

The chain employs TRBV27 and TRBJ1-5, with D possibly TRBD1 on 5 matching bases. Trimming left V 5 bases short and J 5 bases short, with 16 bases between. Germline-derived CDR1 and CDR2 are MNHEY and SMNVEV (reference sequence). The CDR3 contains 15 residues. The CDR3 spells CASSALGGVYQPQHF. DNA for the CDR3: TGTGCCAGCAGTGCGTTGGGGGGGGTTTATCAGCCCCAGCATTTT.

The chain combines TRBV28 with TRBJ1-5; D not certain. V lost 4 bases and J lost 6, with 7 bases in between. This CDR3 spans 12 amino acids. Germline assignment: CDR1 MDHEN and CDR2 SYDVKM. CDR3: CASSSGLQPQHF. CDR3 nucleotides: TGTGCCAGCAGTTCCGGTCTTCAGCCCCAGCATTTT. Full variable domain (missing parts from reference TRBV28 and TRBJ1-5): DVKVTQSSRYLVKRTGEKVFLECVQDMDHENMFWYRQDPGLGLRLIYFSYDVKMKEKGDIPEGYSVSREKKERFSLILESASTNQTSMYLCASSSGLQPQHFGDGTRLSIL.

The chain combines TRBV7-2 with TRBJ2-1; the D gene is possibly TRBD1 (6 bases). V was trimmed by 5 bases and J by 0 bases, leaving 23 bases between them. The CDR3 runs 19 residues. Germline V gene sequence: CDR1 SGHTA, CDR2 FQGNSA. The CDR3 region is CASSPSTGRRSSSYNEQFF. The DNA for the CDR3 is TGTGCCAGCAGCCCGTCGACAGGAAGAAGGTCCAGCTCCTACAATGAGCAGTTCTTC.

Note on this clone: One junction end disagrees with the germline gene, perhaps due to a read error. Other DNA sequences in this specimen translate into the identical CDR3. The chain couples TRBV5-4 to TRBJ2-3, with 7 bases fitting TRBD2. The CDR3 totals 15 residues. Germline V CDR1 and CDR2: SGHNT, YYREEE (reference sequence). CDR3 protein: CASTLGGGSTDTQYF. The DNA of the CDR3 is TGTGCCAGCACCTTGGGGGGAGGGAGCACAGATACGCAGTATTTT.

The gene calls are TRBV7-2 and TRBJ2-3; no firm D call. Trimming left V 4 bases short and J 1 base short, with 15 bases between. Germline loops: CDR1 SGHTA, CDR2 FQGNSA. CDR3 length: 16 amino acids. CDR3 DNA: TGTGCCAGCAGCTCCGATGATTGGCGGCGCACAGATACGCAGTATTTT. Encoded protein: CASSSDDWRRTDTQYF.

V is TRBV6-5 and J is TRBJ2-1, with D unresolved. CDR1 is MNHEY and CDR2 is SVGAGI in the germline V gene. Trimming shortened V by 0 bases and J by 9 bases, and 12 bases separated the two germline ends. This CDR3 contains 14 residues. CDR3 DNA: TGTGCCAGCAGTTACTCGGCCCCCCAGCGTGAGCAGTTCTTC. Translating gives CASSYSAPQREQFF.

The gene calls are TRBV5-6 and TRBJ1-5, with a tentative D call TRBD1 (6 bases). V was trimmed by 0 bases and J by 1 base, leaving 11 bases between them. The CDR3 spans 16 residues. CDR1 and CDR2 (germline): SGHDT, YYEEEE. This CDR3 reads CASSLAGTLSNQPQHF. The CDR3 coding sequence is TGTGCCAGCAGCTTGGCCGGGACACTAAGCAATCAGCCCCAGCATTTT.

The chain carries TRBV6-5 and TRBJ2-1; D unclear. CDR1 and CDR2 from the germline V gene are MNHEY and SVGAGI. This CDR3 is 13 amino acids long. Trimming cost V 2 bases and J 5 bases, with 7 bases left between them. CDR3 region: CASSYEIHNEQFF. Here the CDR3 DNA reads TGTGCCAGCAGTTACGAGATCCACAATGAGCAGTTCTTC.

The chain is built from TRBV29-1 and TRBJ2-7; a possible D gene is TRBD1 (7 bases). From germline, CDR1 is SQVTM and CDR2 ANQGSEA. The CDR3 is made up of 13 amino acids. V gave up 3 bases and J gave up 3 bases, with 12 bases separating them. The CDR3 bases are TGCAGCGTTGACAACAGGGGAGGCTACGAGCAGTACTTC. It codes for CSVDNRGGYEQYF.

The sample holds one count of this clone. The CDR3 coding sequence is TGTGCCAGCAGTTACGAGTACAGGGGGCGGGAGACCCAGTACTTC. Encoded protein: CASSYEYRGRETQYF. The V and J genes are TRBV6-5 and TRBJ2-5, with 9 positions matching TRBD1. The CDR3 is 15 amino acids. J lost 5 bases, V lost 2 bases, and 6 bases had no gene match. Germline CDR1 is MNHEY and CDR2 is SVGAGI.

This chain links TRBV11-3 with TRBJ2-7, with 8 bases fitting TRBD1. Unmatched junction bases numbered 14, after V lost 1 base and J lost 6 bases. Looked up from germline, CDR1 is SGHNT and CDR2 is YENEEA. The CDR3 totals 17 residues. CDR3 in DNA: TGTGCCAGCAGCTTAGTATGGCAGGGGGCGGATACTGGCGAGCAGTACTTC. This gives the protein CASSLVWQGADTGEQYF.

The chain links TRBV10-1 to TRBJ1-2; D gene ambiguous. V dropped 2 bases and J dropped 5 bases, with 9 bases sitting between them. The germline V gene encodes CDR1 WNHNN and CDR2 SYGVQD (reference sequence). There are 13 residues in the CDR3. For the CDR3, the DNA is TGCGCCAGCAGTGAGGAGGACGGGTATGGCTACACCTTC. Its protein product is CASSEEDGYGYTF.

In its sample, this clone was seen once. The V and J genes are TRBV13 and TRBJ1-1; 7 positions agree with TRBD1. This CDR3 contains 16 residues. Germline CDR1 and CDR2: PRHDT and FYEKMQ (reference sequence). V lost 6 bases and J lost 1; bases outside the gene matches: 11. The CDR3 DNA follows: TGTGCCAGCAGGCGGGTTCCGGGACAGAAGAACACTGAAGCTTTCTTT. Encoded protein: CASRRVPGQKNTEAFF.

The chain couples TRBV28 to TRBJ2-5, with a weak D call TRBD2 (6 bases). CDR3 length equals 15 residues. V lost 6 bases, J lost 4 bases, and 18 bases lay in between. Per the germline V gene, CDR1 is MDHEN and CDR2 is SYDVKM. CDR3 nucleotide sequence: TGTGCCAGCAGCGCCCCGGGACGGGGAGGAGAGACCCAGTACTTC. Its protein product is CASSAPGRGGETQYF.

The V call is TRBV10-1, the J call TRBJ2-5; TRBD1 agrees at 7 bases. Germline CDR1 reads WNHNN; CDR2 reads SYGVQD (reference sequence). V gave up 10 bases and J gave up 7 bases; unmatched junction bases: 18. This CDR3 region has 15 residues. CDR3 protein: CATSLRQGPWSTQYF. The CDR3 DNA reads as TGCGCCACCTCGCTCCGACAGGGACCTTGGTCGACCCAGTACTTC.

The chain's CDR3 is CASSVGGLGAYETQYF. The CDR3 nucleotides are TGTGCCAGCAGCGTAGGGGGACTCGGGGCCTACGAGACCCAGTACTTC. The chain combines TRBV9 with TRBJ2-5, with a weak D call TRBD2 (6 bases). Germline CDR1 and CDR2: SGDLS and YYNGEE. The length of the CDR3 is 16 residues. The germline V and J ends were trimmed by 0 bases and 5 bases, with 17 bases remaining between them.

This chain uses TRBV5-1 with TRBJ2-2; 14 bases are shared with TRBD2. The CDR3 is 16 amino acids. Losses at the gene ends were 5 bases for V and 4 bases for J; bases not matched to a gene: 4. In germline, CDR1 is SGHRS, CDR2 YFSETQ. The CDR3 protein is CASRPTSGRATGELFF. DNA for the CDR3: TGCGCCAGCAGACCGACTAGCGGGAGGGCCACCGGGGAGCTGTTTTTT.

The V call is TRBV5-1, the J call TRBJ2-1, with D perhaps TRBD2 (5 bases). Germline assignment: CDR1 SGHRS and CDR2 YFSETQ. The CDR3 runs 13 residues. With 4 bases removed from V and 7 bases from J, the gap between germline ends came to 12 bases. The DNA for the CDR3 is TGCGCCAGCAGCCAGAGCGGCCGTAATGAGCAGTTCTTC. Translated: CASSQSGRNEQFF.

The V and J genes are TRBV10-3 and TRBJ2-7; no clear D gene. Trimming shortened V by 8 bases and J by 9 bases, and 20 bases separated the two germline ends. CDR1 and CDR2 from the germline V gene are ENHRY and SYGVKD. CDR3 length equals 13 residues. CDR3 loop: CAIGNTGVTVQYF. The CDR3 DNA sequence: TGTGCCATCGGGAACACCGGAGTAACTGTGCAGTACTTC.

This rearrangement joins TRBV18 to TRBJ1-4; TRBD1 might be the D (5 bases). CDR1 and CDR2 from the germline V gene are KGHSH and LQKENI. The CDR3 contains 14 residues. Trimming cost V 3 bases and J 5 bases, with 10 bases left between them. CDR3 residues: CASSPVRGNEKLFF. The CDR3 region has the DNA TGTGCCAGCTCACCTGTTCGGGGCAATGAAAAACTGTTTTTT.

This chain uses TRBV5-1 with TRBJ1-4; tentatively, D is TRBD1 (5 bases). Deletions cut 5 bases from V and 4 bases from J, with 12 bases between. The germline V gene has CDR1 SGHRS and CDR2 YFSETQ. This CDR3 comprises 14 residues. CDR3 sequence: CASRQDVHNEKLFF. The DNA of the CDR3 is TGCGCCAGCAGACAGGACGTCCATAATGAAAAACTGTTTTTT.

CDR3 region: CASRDSRTASYEQYF. The CDR3 DNA is TGTGCCAGCAGAGATAGCCGGACGGCCTCCTACGAGCAGTACTTC. The V and J genes are TRBV2 and TRBJ2-7, with no clear D. Germline values: CDR1 SNHLY, CDR2 FYNNEI. The CDR3 is made up of 15 amino acids. V was pared by 6 bases and J by 0 bases, with 15 bases between.

CDR3: CASGSTGLAGPDTQYF. CDR3 nucleotide sequence: TGTGCTAGTGGGTCTACCGGACTAGCGGGCCCAGATACGCAGTATTTT. This sequence joins TRBV12-5 and TRBJ2-3, with 11 nucleotides matching TRBD2. This CDR3 comprises 16 residues. V lost 6 bases to trimming and J lost 4 bases; unmatched junction nucleotides: 9. CDR1 and CDR2 from the germline V gene are LGHNT and FRNRAP. The complete variable domain, with remaining parts taken from reference TRBV12-5 and TRBJ2-3, reads DARVTQTPRHKVTEMGQEVTMRCQPILGHNTVFWYRQTMMQGLELLAYFRNRAPLDDSGMPKDRFSAEMPDATLATLKIQPSEPRDSAVYFCASGSTGLAGPDTQYFGPGTRLTVL.

The chain joins TRBV13 to TRBJ2-7; TRBD2 matches 9 bases. The CDR3 is made up of 15 amino acids. From germline, CDR1 is PRHDT and CDR2 FYEKMQ (reference sequence). Germline trimming cut 5 bases from V and 2 bases from J; bases unmatched to any gene: 7. CDR3 sequence reads: CASSTLAGSPYEQYF. The CDR3 nucleotides are TGTGCCAGCAGCACCCTAGCGGGATCTCCCTACGAGCAGTACTTC.

The CDR3 DNA is TGTGCCATTTCTCGGGACAGACAGTCCGTGGACGGGGAGCTGTTTTTT. Translation: CAISRDRQSVDGELFF. The chain uses TRBV18 and TRBJ2-2; 7 bases map to TRBD1. Germline assignment: CDR1 KGHSH and CDR2 LQKENI. CDR3 length equals 16 residues. Losses at the gene ends were 10 bases for V and 7 bases for J; bases not matched to a gene: 18.